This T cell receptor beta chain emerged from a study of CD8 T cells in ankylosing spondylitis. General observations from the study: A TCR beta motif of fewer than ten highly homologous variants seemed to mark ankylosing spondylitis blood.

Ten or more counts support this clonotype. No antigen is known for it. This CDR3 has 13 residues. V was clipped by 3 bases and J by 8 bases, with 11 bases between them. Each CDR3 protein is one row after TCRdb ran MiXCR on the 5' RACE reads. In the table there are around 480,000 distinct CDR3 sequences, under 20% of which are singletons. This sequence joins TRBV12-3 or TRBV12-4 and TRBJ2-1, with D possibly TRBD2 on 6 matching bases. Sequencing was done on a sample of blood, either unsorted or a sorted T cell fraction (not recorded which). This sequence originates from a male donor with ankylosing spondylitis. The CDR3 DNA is TGTGCCAGCAGTTTGGGGGGTCTAGATGAGCAGTTCTTC. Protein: CASSLGGLDEQFF.